This TCR beta chain is from a study of CD8+ T cells in alopecia areata. This clone was observed a single time. Its antigen is currently unknown. Treatment in this sample: oral pan-JAK inhibitor, 5-10 mg twice daily. Study-wide results and caveats: As there was one nonresponder, how baseline CD8+ expansion relates to response remains uncertain. Patients shared TCRs less clearly than mice did, possibly owing to HLA. Many expanded lesional clones persisted during tofacitinib (in both scalp and blood).

After isolation, RNA underwent reverse transcription to generate cDNA as the sequencing template. Produced via immunoSEQ multiplex PCR; TCRdb's table is partial and in-frame only. This table holds 190,000 or so clones, about 60% found once. The sequence was collected from a human donor with alopecia areata. This specimen consisted of CD8+ T cells sorted from blood, obtained at week 24, from a patient treated with tofacitinib.

The CDR3 sequence is CASGNRWEETQYF. The CDR3 DNA follows: TGTGCCAGCGGTAATAGGTGGGAGGAGACCCAGTACTTC. The chain joins TRBV27 to TRBJ2-5, with D tentatively TRBD2 (5 bases). The CDR3 totals 13 residues. V lost 8 bases to trimming and J lost 5 bases, with 15 bases between them. Germline assignment: CDR1 MNHEY and CDR2 SMNVEV (reference sequence).